This TCR beta chain appears in the sequencing data of a study of OX40 agonist ivuxolimab in advanced cancers. Libraries were prepared by immunoSEQ multiplex PCR; TCRdb keeps only in-frame clonotypes and omits some of them. This sample has approximately 56,000 clones; 75% to 90% occur once, and the top ten carry under 2%. This sequence originates from an adult with an advanced solid tumor such as melanoma, head and neck, liver or kidney cancer. Source: CD4+ or CD8+ T cells sorted from blood, taken in a trial of the OX40 agonist ivuxolimab.

CDR3 sequence reads: CASSPPGRRGETQYF. Here the CDR3 DNA reads TGTGCCAGCAGTCCACCGGGACGCCGAGGGGAGACCCAGTACTTC. The chain recombines TRBV28 with TRBJ2-5; D tentatively fits TRBD1 or TRBD2 (5 bases each). Between the trimmed V and J ends, which lost 5 bases and 5 bases, there was a span of 18 bases. CDR1 MDHEN and CDR2 SYDVKM come from the germline V gene. The length of the CDR3 is 15 residues.